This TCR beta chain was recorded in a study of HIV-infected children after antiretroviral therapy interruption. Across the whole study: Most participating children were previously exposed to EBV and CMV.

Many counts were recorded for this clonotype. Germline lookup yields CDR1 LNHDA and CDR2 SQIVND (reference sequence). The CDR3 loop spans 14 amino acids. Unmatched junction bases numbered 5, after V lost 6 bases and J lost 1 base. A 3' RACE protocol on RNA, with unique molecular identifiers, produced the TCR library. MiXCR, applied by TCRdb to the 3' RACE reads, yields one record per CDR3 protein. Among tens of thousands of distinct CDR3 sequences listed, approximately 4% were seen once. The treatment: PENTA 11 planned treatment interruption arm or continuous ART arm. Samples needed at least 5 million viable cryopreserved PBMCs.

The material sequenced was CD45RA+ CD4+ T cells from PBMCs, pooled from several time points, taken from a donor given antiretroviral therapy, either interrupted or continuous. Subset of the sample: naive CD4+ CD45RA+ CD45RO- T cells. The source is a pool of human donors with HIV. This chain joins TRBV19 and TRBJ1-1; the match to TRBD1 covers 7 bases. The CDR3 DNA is TGTGCCAGTAGAACAGGGGAAAGGAACACTGAAGCTTTCTTT. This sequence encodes CASRTGERNTEAFF.